Following are 27 T cell receptor delta chains from one sample sequenced in a study of gamma-delta T cells after stem cell transplantation. TCRdb re-processed the RT-PCR reads using CATT. This sample has about 6,500 delta-chain clones, with roughly 25% found just once. Sequenced input: gamma-delta T cells. The receptors were gathered from a human donor. It is not recorded whose cells these are; they may come from a transplant donor.

This clone is medium-sized within its sample. The chain couples TRDV2 to TRDJ1; no reliable D call. Trimming removed 3 bases from V and 4 bases from J, with 14 bases in between. The CDR3 length is 14 residues. Looked up from germline, CDR1 is GEAIGNYY and CDR2 is EKD. The CDR3 DNA reads as TGTGCCTGTGACCCCCTAATGGACTTCGATAAACTCATCTTT. It yields the protein CACDPLMDFDKLIF.

Comment on this clone: A much larger clone differs from this one at a single base, so this may be a read error. Additional DNA sequences in this sample encode the identical CDR3. This chain links TRDV2 with TRDJ3; tentative D call: TRDD3 (6 bases). The CDR3 sequence is 23 residues long. Germline V CDR1 and CDR2: GEAIGNYY, EKD. CDR3 loop: CACDTVRAGLGGLSSWDTRQMFF. CDR3 bases: TGCGCCTGTGACACCGTTCGCGCCGGACTGGGAGGCCTAAGCTCCTGGGACACCCGACAGATGTTTTTC.

This clone counts as medium-sized. V is TRDV2 and J is TRDJ1; 13 nucleotides align to TRDD3. The CDR3 has 17 residues. The V segment lost 3 bases and the J segment 3 bases; nucleotides outside the gene matches: 9. CDR1 and CDR2 from the germline V gene are GEAIGNYY and EKD. The CDR3 coding sequence is TGTGCCTGTGACCCCCTACTGGGGGATACGAGGTCCGATAAACTCATCTTT. Amino acids: CACDPLLGDTRSDKLIF.

Relative to its sample, this clone is large. This sample includes further DNA sequences coding for the same CDR3. The genes are TRDV2 and TRDJ1, with 13 bases that match TRDD3. Per germline, CDR1 GEAIGNYY and CDR2 EKD. Losses at the gene ends were 0 bases for V and 2 bases for J; bases not matched to a gene: 5. This CDR3 is built from 17 residues. CDR3 region: CACDTLLGDTRTDKLIF. CDR3 coding DNA: TGTGCCTGTGACACCTTACTGGGGGATACGCGTACCGATAAACTCATCTTT.

V is TRDV1 and J is TRDJ1, with D perhaps being TRDD2 or TRDD3 (6 bases each). The V gene lost 1 base and the J gene lost 0 bases, with 27 bases spanning the gap. This CDR3 region has 21 residues. Germline CDR1 reads TSWWSYY; CDR2 reads QGS. The CDR3 DNA reads as TGTGCTCTTGGGGAACCCCCTTCCCCCGCCACTTACTGGGCCGACACCGATAAACTCATCTTT. It encodes CALGEPPSPATYWADTDKLIF.

Judged by abundance, this clone is medium-sized (0.01 to 0.1%). V gene TRDV2 combines with J gene TRDJ2; 8 bases align to TRDD3. Unmatched junction bases numbered 15, after V lost 1 base and J lost 6 bases. The germline V gene encodes CDR1 GEAIGNYY and CDR2 EKD. The CDR3 is 18 amino acids. CDR3 amino acids: CACDTLLGGKRVAAQLFF. DNA for the CDR3: TGTGCCTGTGACACACTACTGGGGGGTAAACGCGTCGCAGCACAACTCTTCTTT.

With respect to this clone: Other nucleotide sequences in the sample specify the same CDR3. This sequence joins TRDV2 and TRDJ3; weak D call: TRDD3 (6 bases). Germline CDR1 is GEAIGNYY and CDR2 is EKD. The CDR3 spans 17 residues. Trimming stripped 1 base from V and 1 base from J, with 10 bases between. The CDR3 is CACDTVGGSWDTRQMFF. The CDR3 DNA reads TGTGCCTGTGACACTGTGGGGGGATCCTGGGACACCCGACAGATGTTTTTC.

This clone showed up just a few times. This chain joins TRDV2 and TRDJ1; 12 bases are a match to TRDD3. Germline assignment: CDR1 GEAIGNYY and CDR2 EKD. J was trimmed by 1 base and V by 1 base; bases with no gene match: 9. CDR3 size: 18 residues. CDR3 DNA: TGTGCCTGTGACACTCTTGTACTGGGGGATACCCTCACCGATAAACTCATCTTT. Translating it yields CACDTLVLGDTLTDKLIF.

Of note for this clone: A read error is likely here: a far larger clone is one base away. The sample contains more than one DNA sequence encoding this CDR3. The J gene is TRDJ1, the V gene TRDV2; no clear D gene. This CDR3 region has 21 residues. Germline V gives CDR1 GEAIGNYY, CDR2 EKD. The V end was cut by 3 bases, the J end by 4 bases, with 35 bases between. CDR3 loop: CACDSVRNAPSRSPRGDKLIF. The CDR3 nucleotides are TGTGCCTGTGACTCTGTCCGCAATGCTCCCTCTCGTTCCCCGAGGGGCGATAAACTCATCTTT.

This clone was detected only a few times. The gene calls are TRDV2 and TRDJ1; 8 bases match TRDD3. CDR1 is GEAIGNYY and CDR2 is EKD in the germline V gene. The V gene end was trimmed by 0 bases and the J gene end by 0 bases; junction bases not matched to a gene: 8. The CDR3 covers 17 residues. Here the CDR3 reads CACDTLGTGGYTDKLIF. The CDR3 DNA sequence: TGTGCCTGTGACACCCTAGGTACTGGGGGTTACACCGATAAACTCATCTTT.

This clone was seen more than once but under ten times. V is TRDV2 and J is TRDJ1; 10 nucleotides agree with TRDD3. Trimming at V came to 5 bases and at J to 2 bases, leaving 22 bases not matched to a gene. This CDR3 spans 20 amino acids. Germline-derived CDR1 and CDR2 are GEAIGNYY and EKD. The DNA for the CDR3 is TGTGCCTGTGGGGGGTTTCCTCATTACTGGGGGATGGAGGCTACCGATAAACTCATCTTT. Its protein is CACGGFPHYWGMEATDKLIF.

In this sample, this clone turned up a few times. The rearrangement uses TRDV2 and TRDJ3; the match to TRDD3 covers 7 bases. The V gene's germline CDR1 is GEAIGNYY and CDR2 EKD. This CDR3 is built from 20 residues. With 3 bases clipped from V and 3 bases from J, the junction kept 16 bases outside the gene matches. The DNA of the CDR3 is TGTGCCTGTGACCATGTGCCTTCTACTAGGGGATACTGGGACACCCGACAGATGTTTTTC. It codes for CACDHVPSTRGYWDTRQMFF.

This clone is medium-sized within its sample. The chain joins TRDV2 to TRDJ1; D is possibly TRDD3 (6 bases). The CDR3 is made up of 15 amino acids. The V end was cut by 5 bases, the J end by 0 bases, with 15 bases between. Germline-derived CDR1 and CDR2 are GEAIGNYY and EKD. The CDR3 DNA sequence: TGTGCCTGTGTTCGCGTGGGGGTGTACACCGATAAACTCATCTTT. Protein product: CACVRVGVYTDKLIF.

This clone was seen more than once but under ten times. The V gene is TRDV2, the J gene TRDJ1, with 7 positions matching TRDD3. The CDR3 is 18 amino acids. Germline V gene sequence: CDR1 GEAIGNYY, CDR2 EKD. The V gene end was trimmed by 2 bases and the J gene end by 0 bases; junction bases not matched to a gene: 14. CDR3 loop: CACDNVNGGNSYTDKLIF. For the CDR3, the DNA is TGTGCCTGTGACAATGTAAATGGGGGAAATTCGTACACCGATAAACTCATCTTT.

The chain is built from TRDV3 and TRDJ1; TRDD3 aligns across 9 bases. This CDR3 has 16 amino acids. Germline V gives CDR1 TVYSNPD, CDR2 GDNSRS (reference sequence). The trim removed 3 bases at V and 5 bases at J, leaving 16 bases unmatched. The CDR3 coding sequence is TGTGCCTTCTCCTTCTGGGGGATCCTTCGAGAAGATAAACTCATCTTT. Its protein is CAFSFWGILREDKLIF.

The rearrangement links TRDV2 to TRDJ1, with 12 bases aligning to TRDD3. In germline, CDR1 is GEAIGNYY, CDR2 EKD. The V segment lost 0 bases and the J segment 4 bases; nucleotides outside the gene matches: 11. The CDR3 has 18 amino acids. This CDR3 reads CACDTLGPTGGYSDKLIF. Written as DNA, the CDR3 is TGTGCCTGTGACACCCTAGGTCCTACTGGGGGATACAGCGATAAACTCATCTTT.

This clone came up a few times. This chain uses TRDV2 with TRDJ3; TRDD3 agrees at 9 bases. Germline V CDR1 and CDR2: GEAIGNYY, EKD. The CDR3 totals 19 residues. V shed 1 base, J shed 2 bases, and the junction held 8 bases outside the gene matches. CDR3 residues: CACDTSWGIETWDTRQMFF. The CDR3 DNA reads as TGTGCCTGTGACACGAGCTGGGGGATTGAGACCTGGGACACCCGACAGATGTTTTTC.

The genes are TRDV2 and TRDJ1, with a tentative D call TRDD3 (5 bases). The germline gives CDR1 GEAIGNYY, CDR2 EKD. The CDR3 length is 14 residues. Trimming stripped 0 bases from V and 6 bases from J, with 13 bases between. For the CDR3, the DNA is TGTGCCTGTGACACCGCGGGGGCCTCTTATAAACTCATCTTT. This sequence encodes CACDTAGASYKLIF.

Within the sample, this clone is medium-sized. The chain has TRDV2 and TRDJ1, with TRDD3 matching over 12 bases. With 1 base clipped from V and 2 bases from J, the junction kept 10 bases outside the gene matches. Germline CDR1 is GEAIGNYY and CDR2 is EKD. There are 18 residues in the CDR3. The CDR3 DNA reads TGTGCCTGTGACACGTTTGGCTGGGGGATACGGGAGACCGATAAACTCATCTTT. This encodes CACDTFGWGIRETDKLIF.

This clone is medium-sized in the sample. The chain employs TRDV2 and TRDJ1; 7 positions match TRDD3. J lost 0 bases, V lost 1 base, and 16 bases had no gene match. Germline assignment: CDR1 GEAIGNYY and CDR2 EKD. The CDR3 is made up of 19 amino acids. CDR3 sequence: CACDTPFVLGDSDTDKLIF. The CDR3 bases are TGTGCCTGTGACACGCCCTTCGTTTTGGGGGACTCAGACACCGATAAACTCATCTTT.

This clone is medium-sized. Different DNA sequences within this sample yield the same CDR3. The CDR3 region is CACDTADTRSTDKLIF. The CDR3 DNA reads as TGTGCCTGTGACACCGCGGATACGCGATCCACCGATAAACTCATCTTT. This chain uses TRDV2 with TRDJ1, with 7 nucleotides matching TRDD3. The V gene's germline CDR1 is GEAIGNYY and CDR2 EKD. V gave up 0 bases and J gave up 1 base; unmatched junction bases: 7. CDR3 length: 16 amino acids.

This clone qualifies as medium-sized. The chain carries TRDV2 and TRDJ1, with TRDD3 matching 12 bases. Trimming at V came to 2 bases and at J to 6 bases, leaving 12 bases not matched to a gene. The CDR3 contains 17 residues. The germline gives CDR1 GEAIGNYY, CDR2 EKD. This CDR3 is CACDNLLLGDTSNKLIF. The CDR3 nucleotides are TGTGCCTGTGACAACCTTCTGCTGGGGGATACGTCGAATAAACTCATCTTT.

J is TRDJ2 and V is TRDV1, with 7 bases aligning to TRDD3. Germline V lookup: CDR1 TSWWSYY, CDR2 QGS. Unmatched junction bases numbered 15, after V lost 2 bases and J lost 0 bases. CDR3 size: 20 residues. CDR3 loop: CALGEISTVLGWALTAQLFF. The DNA for the CDR3 is TGTGCTCTTGGGGAAATCTCTACCGTACTGGGGTGGGCTTTGACAGCACAACTCTTCTTT.

This clone was seen a few times. This sequence is one base from a far larger clone and is likely a read error. This chain's CDR3 is CALGEPSSGGYGRLTAPLDKLIF. The CDR3 DNA sequence: TGTGCTCTTGGGGAACCATCCTCTGGGGGATACGGAAGACTAACCGCGCCCCTCGATAAACTCATCTTT. This chain joins TRDV1 and TRDJ1; TRDD3 aligns across 12 bases. The CDR3 extends over 23 amino acids. The germline gives CDR1 TSWWSYY, CDR2 QGS. Losses at the gene ends were 1 base for V and 4 bases for J; bases not matched to a gene: 25.

This chain connects TRDV2 to TRDJ1, with 12 bases aligning to TRDD3. CDR3 length equals 18 residues. Germline CDR1 reads GEAIGNYY; CDR2 reads EKD. V dropped 3 bases and J dropped 0; count of bases not matched to a gene: 10. CDR3 amino acids: CACDSLLGDTLYTDKLIF. CDR3 nucleotides: TGTGCCTGTGACTCACTACTGGGGGATACCCTGTACACCGATAAACTCATCTTT.

The V and J genes are TRDV1 and TRDJ1; 12 bases map to TRDD3. Trimming cost V 2 bases and J 4 bases; bases outside gene matches: 11. This CDR3 is 18 amino acids long. Germline CDR1 and CDR2: TSWWSYY and QGS. The CDR3 spells CALGEASRWGIRGDKLIF. For the CDR3, the DNA is TGTGCTCTTGGGGAAGCCAGCCGCTGGGGGATACGCGGCGATAAACTCATCTTT.

In its sample, this clone is large. The sample has other DNA sequences that encode this CDR3 too. The rearrangement uses TRDV2 and TRDJ1; possible D gene TRDD3, 6 bases. Germline V CDR1 and CDR2: GEAIGNYY, EKD. The CDR3 runs 16 residues. With 2 bases removed from V and 7 bases from J, the gap between germline ends came to 22 bases. CDR3 bases: TGTGCCTGTGACAAGGCTGGGGCCCTGCCGCGGGGTAAACTCATCTTT. This sequence encodes CACDKAGALPRGKLIF.